This T cell receptor (beta chain) was captured in a study of cytomegalovirus exposure and HLA in healthy donors. Comment on this clone: What it recognizes is unknown.

Germline V gives CDR1 MNHEY, CDR2 SVGAGI. This CDR3 is 14 amino acids long. V was trimmed by 2 bases and J by 6 bases, leaving 11 bases between them. Findings and limits, study-wide: Previously analyzed data showed that most TCR beta V segments were productive at a frequency of about 90% or about 30%.

13 Jbeta primers and 60 Vbeta primers were used for the PCR. The protocol was immunoSEQ multiplex PCR, while the TCRdb copy is restricted to in-frame clones and leaves out a portion. The ten top clones account for 4.5% to 6.5%, within a sample of approximately 72,000 clones. The rearrangement links TRBV6-5 to TRBJ1-5, with a weak D call TRBD1 (5 bases). This receptor was obtained from a woman aged 40 to 50 in good health and CMV-seropositive. The sequencing sample was made of PBMCs. CDR3 nucleotide sequence: TGTGCCAGCAGTTACCGACAGCGCGCTCAGCCCCAGCATTTT. Protein: CASSYRQRAQPQHF.